These T cell receptor beta chains were read from a single sample in a study of cytomegalovirus exposure and HLA in healthy donors. Libraries were prepared by immunoSEQ multiplex PCR; TCRdb keeps only in-frame clonotypes and omits some of them. The data show about 150,000 clones, approximately 88% seen once. Sequenced sample: PBMCs. These receptor sequences come from a woman under 30 in good health and CMV-seronegative. CDR3s include the opening cysteine and the closing phenylalanine or tryptophan. A D gene is named only where the DNA matches it firmly.

v_gene: TRBV10-2; j_gene: TRBJ1-1; d_gene: TRBD1; CDR3aa: CASTGTGYATEAFF
v_gene: TRBV6-1; j_gene: TRBJ2-5; d_gene: TRBD2; CDR3aa: CASSALAGGPQTQYF
v_gene: TRBV30; j_gene: TRBJ1-3; d_gene: -; CDR3aa: CAWDRATGNTIYF
v_gene: TRBV27; j_gene: TRBJ1-1; d_gene: -; CDR3aa: CASSWAGYTEAFF
v_gene: TRBV5-1; j_gene: TRBJ1-4; d_gene: TRBD1; CDR3aa: CAGSSDRGPTNEKLFF
v_gene: TRBV9; j_gene: TRBJ1-4; d_gene: TRBD1; CDR3aa: CASSADRAGGEKLFF
v_gene: TRBV19; j_gene: TRBJ1-2; d_gene: TRBD1; CDR3aa: CASSIGGGGQVGYTF
v_gene: TRBV18; j_gene: TRBJ1-2; d_gene: TRBD1; CDR3aa: CASSPGQVYGYTF
v_gene: TRBV30; j_gene: TRBJ2-2; d_gene: TRBD1; CDR3aa: CAWSVGQGMGGTGELFF
v_gene: TRBV7-8; j_gene: TRBJ2-3; d_gene: -; CDR3aa: CASSLAYWRGGGDTQYF
v_gene: TRBV7-9; j_gene: TRBJ1-1; d_gene: TRBD1; CDR3aa: CASSLATGAQAFF
v_gene: TRBV28; j_gene: TRBJ1-1; d_gene: -; CDR3aa: CASSLQLGATGKLAFF
v_gene: TRBV6-6; j_gene: TRBJ1-5; d_gene: -; CDR3aa: CASRGQSNQPQHF
v_gene: TRBV27; j_gene: TRBJ2-7; d_gene: -; CDR3aa: CASSTRGTALSEQYF
v_gene: TRBV14; j_gene: TRBJ1-2; d_gene: -; CDR3aa: CASSPQTSGFHGYTF
v_gene: TRBV7-9; j_gene: TRBJ2-1; d_gene: TRBD1; CDR3aa: CASSPRQGPNEQFF
v_gene: TRBV21-1; j_gene: TRBJ1-2; d_gene: -; CDR3aa: CASKRGWGTGAYGYTF
v_gene: TRBV28; j_gene: TRBJ1-6; d_gene: TRBD1; CDR3aa: CASSYPRGQAGSPLHF
v_gene: TRBV11-2; j_gene: TRBJ2-5; d_gene: -; CDR3aa: CASSLVGQGKETQYF
v_gene: TRBV2; j_gene: TRBJ1-1; d_gene: TRBD1; CDR3aa: CASSEAAGGSVLAFF
v_gene: TRBV4-1; j_gene: TRBJ2-3; d_gene: TRBD2; CDR3aa: CASSQWTSASTDTQYF
v_gene: TRBV5-1; j_gene: TRBJ2-5; d_gene: TRBD1; CDR3aa: CASTQGKQRETQYF
v_gene: TRBV28; j_gene: TRBJ1-2; d_gene: TRBD1; CDR3aa: CASSLGTDYGYTF
v_gene: TRBV15; j_gene: TRBJ1-1; d_gene: -; CDR3aa: CATSRVINTEAFF
v_gene: TRBV9; j_gene: TRBJ2-2; d_gene: -; CDR3aa: CASSVVSLRTPGELFF
v_gene: TRBV2; j_gene: TRBJ1-5; d_gene: -; CDR3aa: CASSPQGRGNQPQHF
v_gene: TRBV6-5; j_gene: TRBJ2-3; d_gene: -; CDR3aa: CASRRYRLTDTQYF
v_gene: TRBV11-2; j_gene: TRBJ1-1; d_gene: -; CDR3aa: CASSFSDNTEAFF
v_gene: TRBV7-2; j_gene: TRBJ1-2; d_gene: TRBD1; CDR3aa: CASSLAGQGGYTF